This TCR beta chain was observed in a study of blood T cells in healthy people across ages. With a J-beta primer mix and a sample-barcoded 5' primer, a second PCR ran roughly 7 to 11 cycles. Every single cDNA molecule received a tag from a template-switch adaptor with 12 random nucleotides. One entry per CDR3 protein results from TCRdb running MiXCR on the 5' RACE reads. The table has some 640,000 distinct CDR3 sequences, approximately 30% seen once. Extracted total RNA amounted to at least 5.5 micrograms for each sample. Trimming pared 5 bases from V and 4 bases from J, leaving 18 bases between. The CDR3 has 15 amino acids. The germline V gene encodes CDR1 DFQATT and CDR2 SNEGSKA (reference sequence).

The specimen sequenced was blood. The J gene is TRBJ1-5, the V gene TRBV20-1; possibly TRBD1 for D (6 bases). This clonotype was obtained from a woman aged 80 or over in good health. The CDR3 sequence is CSAGGGQGRNQPQHF. As DNA, the CDR3 is TGCAGTGCTGGTGGTGGCCAGGGGCGAAATCAGCCCCAGCATTTT.